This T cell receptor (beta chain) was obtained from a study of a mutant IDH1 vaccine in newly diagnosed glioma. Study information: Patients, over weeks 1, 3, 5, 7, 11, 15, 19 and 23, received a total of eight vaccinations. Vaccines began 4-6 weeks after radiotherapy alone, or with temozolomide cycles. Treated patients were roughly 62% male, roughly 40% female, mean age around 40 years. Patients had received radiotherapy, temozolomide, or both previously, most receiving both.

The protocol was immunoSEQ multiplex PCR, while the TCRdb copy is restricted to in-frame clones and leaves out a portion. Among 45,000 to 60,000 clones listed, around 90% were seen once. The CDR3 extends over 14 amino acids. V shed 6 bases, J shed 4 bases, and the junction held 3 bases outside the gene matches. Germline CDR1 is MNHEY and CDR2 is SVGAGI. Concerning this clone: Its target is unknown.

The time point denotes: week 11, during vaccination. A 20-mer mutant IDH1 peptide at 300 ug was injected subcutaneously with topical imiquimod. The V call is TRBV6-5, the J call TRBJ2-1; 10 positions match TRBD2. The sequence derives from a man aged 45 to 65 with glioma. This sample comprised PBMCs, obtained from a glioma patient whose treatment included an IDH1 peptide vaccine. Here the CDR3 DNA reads TGTGCCAGCAGACGAGCGGGAGGGTACAATGAGCAGTTCTTC. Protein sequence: CASRRAGGYNEQFF.